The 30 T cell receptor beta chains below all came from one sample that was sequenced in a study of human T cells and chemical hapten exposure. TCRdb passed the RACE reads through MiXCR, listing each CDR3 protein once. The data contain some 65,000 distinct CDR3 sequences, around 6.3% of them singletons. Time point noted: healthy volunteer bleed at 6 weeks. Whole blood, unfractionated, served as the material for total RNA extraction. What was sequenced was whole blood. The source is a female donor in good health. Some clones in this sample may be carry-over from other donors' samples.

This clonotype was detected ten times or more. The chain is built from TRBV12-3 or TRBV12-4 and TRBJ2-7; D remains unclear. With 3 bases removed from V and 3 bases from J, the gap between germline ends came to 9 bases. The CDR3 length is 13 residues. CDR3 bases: TGTGCCAGCAGTTTCGGCAATAACTACGAGCAGTACTTC. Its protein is CASSFGNNYEQYF.

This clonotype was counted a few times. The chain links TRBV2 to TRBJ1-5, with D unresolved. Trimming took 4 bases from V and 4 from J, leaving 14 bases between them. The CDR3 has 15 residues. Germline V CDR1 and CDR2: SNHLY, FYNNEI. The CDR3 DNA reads TGTGCCAGCAGTGCTGGTCCTACCGGTAATCAGCCCCAGCATTTT. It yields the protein CASSAGPTGNQPQHF.

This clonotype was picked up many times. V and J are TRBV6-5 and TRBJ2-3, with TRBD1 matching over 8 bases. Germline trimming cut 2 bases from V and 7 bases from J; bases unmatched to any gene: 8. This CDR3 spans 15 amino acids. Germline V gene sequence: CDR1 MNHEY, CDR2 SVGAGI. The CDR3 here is CASSYGGQVGNTQYF. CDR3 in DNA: TGTGCCAGCAGTTACGGGGGACAGGTTGGCAATACGCAGTATTTT.

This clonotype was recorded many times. The DNA of the CDR3 is TGTGCCAGCAGTTACGGCCGTATTGAAAAACTGTTTTTT. Its protein product is CASSYGRIEKLFF. V and J are TRBV6-5 and TRBJ1-4, with unresolved D. In germline, CDR1 is MNHEY, CDR2 SVGAGI. Trimming took off 2 bases at V and 7 bases at J, with 8 bases between the two ends. The CDR3 sequence is 13 residues long.

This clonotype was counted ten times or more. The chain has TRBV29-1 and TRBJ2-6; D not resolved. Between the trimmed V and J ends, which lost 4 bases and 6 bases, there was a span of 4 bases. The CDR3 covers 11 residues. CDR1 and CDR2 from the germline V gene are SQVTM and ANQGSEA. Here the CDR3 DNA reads TGCAGCGTTGTTTTGGCCAACGTCCTGACTTTC. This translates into CSVVLANVLTF.

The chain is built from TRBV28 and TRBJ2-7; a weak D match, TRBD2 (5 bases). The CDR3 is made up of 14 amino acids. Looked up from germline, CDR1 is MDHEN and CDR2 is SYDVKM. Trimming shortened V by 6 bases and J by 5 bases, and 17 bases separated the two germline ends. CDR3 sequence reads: CASSRLTVLHEQYF. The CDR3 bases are TGTGCCAGCAGCCGACTAACAGTCCTCCACGAGCAGTACTTC.

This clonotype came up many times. The CDR3 reads CASSSGHLYGYTF. CDR3 nucleotide sequence: TGTGCCAGCAGTTCCGGACACCTGTATGGCTACACCTTC. V is TRBV27 and J is TRBJ1-2, with D maybe TRBD1 (5 bases). The V end was cut by 4 bases, the J end by 5 bases, with 11 bases between. This CDR3 is 13 amino acids long. Germline loops: CDR1 MNHEY, CDR2 SMNVEV (reference sequence).

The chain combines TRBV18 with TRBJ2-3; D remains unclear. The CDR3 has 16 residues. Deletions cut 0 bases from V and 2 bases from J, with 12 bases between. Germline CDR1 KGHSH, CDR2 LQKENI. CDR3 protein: CASSPPSSVLTDTQYF. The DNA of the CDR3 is TGTGCCAGCTCACCACCGAGCAGCGTACTCACAGATACGCAGTATTTT.

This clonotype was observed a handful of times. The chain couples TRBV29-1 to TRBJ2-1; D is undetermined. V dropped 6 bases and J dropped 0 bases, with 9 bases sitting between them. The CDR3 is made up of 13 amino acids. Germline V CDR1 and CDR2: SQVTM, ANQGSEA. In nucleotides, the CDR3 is TGCAGCGTCTCTAACTACTCCTACAATGAGCAGTTCTTC. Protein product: CSVSNYSYNEQFF.

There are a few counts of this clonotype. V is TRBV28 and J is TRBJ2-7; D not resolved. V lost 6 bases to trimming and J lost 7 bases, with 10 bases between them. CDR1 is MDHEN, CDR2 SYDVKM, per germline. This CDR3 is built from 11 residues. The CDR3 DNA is TGTGCCAGCAGCCGTAAGACAGAGCAGTACTTC. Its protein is CASSRKTEQYF.

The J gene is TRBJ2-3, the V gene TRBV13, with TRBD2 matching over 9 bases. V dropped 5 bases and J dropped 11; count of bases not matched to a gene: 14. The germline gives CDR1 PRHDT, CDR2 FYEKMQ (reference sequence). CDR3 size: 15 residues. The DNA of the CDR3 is TGTGCCAGCAGCCACCAACTAGCGGGTCCCCTGGGGCAGTATTTT. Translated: CASSHQLAGPLGQYF.

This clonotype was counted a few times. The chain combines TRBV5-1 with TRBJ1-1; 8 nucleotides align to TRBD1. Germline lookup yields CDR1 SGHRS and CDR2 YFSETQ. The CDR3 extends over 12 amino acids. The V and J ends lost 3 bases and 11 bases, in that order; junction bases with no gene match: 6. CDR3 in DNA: TGCGCCAGCAGCTCAGCCGGGACAGGTGCTTTCTTT. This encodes CASSSAGTGAFF. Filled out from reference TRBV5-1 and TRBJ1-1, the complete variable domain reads KAGVTQTPRYLIKTRGQQVTLSCSPISGHRSVSWYQQTPGQGLQFLFEYFSETQRNKGNFPGRFSGRQFSNSRSEMNVSTLELGDSALYLCASSSAGTGAFFGQGTRLTVV.

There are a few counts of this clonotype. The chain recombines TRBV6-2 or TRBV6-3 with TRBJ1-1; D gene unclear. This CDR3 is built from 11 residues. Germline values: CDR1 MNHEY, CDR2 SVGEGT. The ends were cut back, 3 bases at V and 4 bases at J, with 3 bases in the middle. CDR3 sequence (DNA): TGTGCCAGCAGTTATGTCACTGAAGCTTTCTTT. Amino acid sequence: CASSYVTEAFF.

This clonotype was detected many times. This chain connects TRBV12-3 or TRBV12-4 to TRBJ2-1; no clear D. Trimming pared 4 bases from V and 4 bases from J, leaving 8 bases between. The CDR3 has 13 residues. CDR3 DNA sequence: TGTGCCAGCAGTTCCGGGCCGTACAATGAGCAGTTCTTC. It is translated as CASSSGPYNEQFF.

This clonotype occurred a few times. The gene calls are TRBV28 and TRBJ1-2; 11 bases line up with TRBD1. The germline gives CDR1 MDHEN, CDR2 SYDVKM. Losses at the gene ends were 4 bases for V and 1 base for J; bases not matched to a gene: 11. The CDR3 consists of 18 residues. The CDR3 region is CASSSPTLGQGVNYGYTF. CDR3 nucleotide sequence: TGTGCCAGCAGTTCCCCCACGTTGGGACAGGGGGTTAACTATGGCTACACCTTC.

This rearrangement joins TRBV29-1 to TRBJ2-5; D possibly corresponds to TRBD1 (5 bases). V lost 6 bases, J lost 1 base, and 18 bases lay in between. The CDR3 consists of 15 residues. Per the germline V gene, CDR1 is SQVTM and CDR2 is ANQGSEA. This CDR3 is CSVAGLHGPQETQYF. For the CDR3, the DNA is TGCAGCGTGGCAGGGCTACATGGTCCCCAAGAGACCCAGTACTTC.

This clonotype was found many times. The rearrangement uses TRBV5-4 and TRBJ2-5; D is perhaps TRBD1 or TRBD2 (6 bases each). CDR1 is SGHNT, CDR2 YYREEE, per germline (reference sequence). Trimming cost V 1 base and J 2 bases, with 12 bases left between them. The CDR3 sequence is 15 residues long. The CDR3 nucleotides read TGTGCCAGCAGCTTGCGGGGGCCAGGACAAGAGACCCAGTACTTC. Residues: CASSLRGPGQETQYF.

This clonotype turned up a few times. The CDR3 DNA reads TGTGCCAGCAGTGTAGCGTTCGAGCAGTACTTC. This encodes CASSVAFEQYF. This chain uses TRBV2 with TRBJ2-7, with D tentatively TRBD2 (5 bases). The germline V and J ends were trimmed by 4 bases and 6 bases, with 7 bases remaining between them. The CDR3 length is 11 residues. CDR1 and CDR2 (germline): SNHLY, FYNNEI.

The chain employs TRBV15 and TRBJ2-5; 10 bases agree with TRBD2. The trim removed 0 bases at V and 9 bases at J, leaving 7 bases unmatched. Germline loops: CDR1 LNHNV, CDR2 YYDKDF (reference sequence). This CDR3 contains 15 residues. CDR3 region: CATSRDQLAGTAQYF. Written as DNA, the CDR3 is TGTGCCACCAGCAGAGATCAACTAGCGGGAACCGCCCAGTACTTC.

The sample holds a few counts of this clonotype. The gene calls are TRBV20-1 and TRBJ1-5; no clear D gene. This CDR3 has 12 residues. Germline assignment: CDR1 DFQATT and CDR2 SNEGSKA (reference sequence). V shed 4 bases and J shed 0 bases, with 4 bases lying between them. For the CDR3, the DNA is TGCAGTGCTACAAATAGCAATCAGCCCCAGCATTTT. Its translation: CSATNSNQPQHF.

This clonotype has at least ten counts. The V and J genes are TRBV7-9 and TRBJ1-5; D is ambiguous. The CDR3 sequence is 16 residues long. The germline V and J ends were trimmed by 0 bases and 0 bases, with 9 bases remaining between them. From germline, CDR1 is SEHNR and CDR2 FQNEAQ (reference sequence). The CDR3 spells CASSLASRDSNQPQHF. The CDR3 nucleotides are TGTGCCAGCAGCTTAGCTTCGAGGGATAGCAATCAGCCCCAGCATTTT.

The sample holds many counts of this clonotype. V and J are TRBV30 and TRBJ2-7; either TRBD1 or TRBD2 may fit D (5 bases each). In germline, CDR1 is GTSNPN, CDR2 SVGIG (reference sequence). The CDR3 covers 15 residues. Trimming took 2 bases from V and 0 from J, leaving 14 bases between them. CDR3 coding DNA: TGTGCCTGGAGTACGGTACGGGGCATCTCCTACGAGCAGTACTTC. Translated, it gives CAWSTVRGISYEQYF. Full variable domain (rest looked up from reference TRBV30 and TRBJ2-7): SQTIHQWPATLVQPVGSPLSLECTVEGTSNPNLYWYRQAAGRGLQLLFYSVGIGQISSEVPQNLSASRPQDRQFILSSKKLLLSDSGFYLCAWSTVRGISYEQYFGPGTRLTVT.

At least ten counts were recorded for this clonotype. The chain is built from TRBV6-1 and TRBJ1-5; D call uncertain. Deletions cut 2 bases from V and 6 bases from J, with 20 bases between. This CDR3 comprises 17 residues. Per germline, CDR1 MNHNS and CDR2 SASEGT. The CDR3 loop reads CASSEKRYTVVGQPQHF. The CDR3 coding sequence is TGTGCCAGCAGTGAAAAGCGTTATACGGTGGTCGGTCAGCCCCAGCATTTT.

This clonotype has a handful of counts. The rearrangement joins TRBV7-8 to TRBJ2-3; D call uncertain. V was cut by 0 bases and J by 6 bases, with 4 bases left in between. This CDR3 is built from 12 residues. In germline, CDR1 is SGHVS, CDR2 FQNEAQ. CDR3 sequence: CASSLAWDTQYF. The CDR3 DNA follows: TGTGCCAGCAGCTTAGCATGGGATACGCAGTATTTT.

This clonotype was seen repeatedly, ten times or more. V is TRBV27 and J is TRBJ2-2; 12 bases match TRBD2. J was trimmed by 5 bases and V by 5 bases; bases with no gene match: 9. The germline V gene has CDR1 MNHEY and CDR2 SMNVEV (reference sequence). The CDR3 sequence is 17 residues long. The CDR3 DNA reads TGTGCCAGCAGTAAAACTAGCGGGAGGTTTTATACCGGGGAGCTGTTTTTT. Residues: CASSKTSGRFYTGELFF.

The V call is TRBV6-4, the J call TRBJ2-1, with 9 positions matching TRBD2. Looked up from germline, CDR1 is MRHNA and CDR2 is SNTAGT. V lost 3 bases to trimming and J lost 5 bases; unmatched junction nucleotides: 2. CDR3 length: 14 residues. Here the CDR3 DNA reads TGTGCCAGCAGTGAAGGGACTAGCCACAATGAGCAGTTCTTC. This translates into CASSEGTSHNEQFF.

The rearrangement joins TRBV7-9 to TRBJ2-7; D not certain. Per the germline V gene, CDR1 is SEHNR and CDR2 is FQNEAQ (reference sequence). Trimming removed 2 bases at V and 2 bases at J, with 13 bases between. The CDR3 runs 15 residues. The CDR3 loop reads CASSLSYQVTYEQYF. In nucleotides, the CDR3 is TGTGCCAGCAGCTTATCGTACCAGGTAACCTACGAGCAGTACTTC.

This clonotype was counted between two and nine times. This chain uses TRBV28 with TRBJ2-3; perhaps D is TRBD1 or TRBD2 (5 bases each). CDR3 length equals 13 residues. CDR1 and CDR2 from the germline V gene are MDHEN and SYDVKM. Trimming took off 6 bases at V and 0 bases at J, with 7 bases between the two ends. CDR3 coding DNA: TGTGCCAGCAGGGGGGTAAGCACAGATACGCAGTATTTT. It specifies CASRGVSTDTQYF.

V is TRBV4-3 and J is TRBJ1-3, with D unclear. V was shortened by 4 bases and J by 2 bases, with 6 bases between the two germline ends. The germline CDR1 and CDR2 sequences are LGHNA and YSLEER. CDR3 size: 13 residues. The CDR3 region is CASSRRTGNTIYF. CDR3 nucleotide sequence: TGCGCCAGCAGCCGGAGAACTGGAAACACCATATATTTT.

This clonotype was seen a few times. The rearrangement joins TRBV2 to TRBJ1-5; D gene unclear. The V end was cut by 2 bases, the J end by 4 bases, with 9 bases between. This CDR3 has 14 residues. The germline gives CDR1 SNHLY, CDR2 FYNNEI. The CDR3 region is CASSENSGNQPQHF. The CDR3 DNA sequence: TGTGCCAGCAGTGAAAACAGCGGAAATCAGCCCCAGCATTTT.